The rows below give T cell receptor beta chains drawn from one sample of a study of T cell repertoires in cytomegalovirus infection. TCRdb ran MiXCR on the reads and lists one entry per CDR3 protein. The data hold roughly 920,000 distinct CDR3 sequences, with 30% to 40% observed a single time. Antigen specificity for these receptors is unknown. Sample: cultured CD8+ T cells from PBMCs, taken from culture after CMV antigen stimulation. The receptors come from a human donor in good health (CMV status not recorded). Some clones in this sample may be carry-over from other donors' samples. Both conserved end residues are part of each CDR3. Fields, in order: J gene, V gene, clone size, D gene, CDR3 DNA, CDR3 protein. D genes are given only for firm matches. A row's size may be missing; if present it is once, few, many or a size class.

j_call: TRBJ1-1
v_call: TRBV29-1
clone_size: .
d_call: TRBD1
cdr3_nt: TGCAGCGGTACCGGACAGGGGGCGACCCCTGAAGCTTTCTTT
cdr3_aa: CSGTGQGATPEAFF

j_call: TRBJ2-3
v_call: TRBV20-1
clone_size: .
d_call: .
cdr3_nt: TGCAGTGCTAACCGGGGGGGACAGGGCAAACCAGATACGCAGTATTTT
cdr3_aa: CSANRGGQGKPDTQYF

j_call: TRBJ1-2
v_call: TRBV4-1
clone_size: .
d_call: TRBD1
cdr3_nt: TGCGCCAGCAGCCAAGATTATCGCACAGGGGATCAGTATGGCTACACCTTC
cdr3_aa: CASSQDYRTGDQYGYTF

j_call: TRBJ2-1
v_call: TRBV27
clone_size: few
d_call: .
cdr3_nt: TGTGCCAGCAGTTTATCGACCGGGGACTCCTACAATGAGCAGTTCTTC
cdr3_aa: CASSLSTGDSYNEQFF

j_call: TRBJ2-1
v_call: TRBV7-2
clone_size: few
d_call: .
cdr3_nt: TGTGCCAGCAGCTTCTCAAGATTCTCCTACAATGAGCAGTTCTTC
cdr3_aa: CASSFSRFSYNEQFF

j_call: TRBJ2-7
v_call: TRBV15
clone_size: .
d_call: .
cdr3_nt: TGTGCCACCAGCAGAGGGTACTACGAGCAGTACTTC
cdr3_aa: CATSRGYYEQYF

j_call: TRBJ2-1
v_call: TRBV11-1
clone_size: .
d_call: TRBD1
cdr3_nt: TGTGCCAGCAGCTACGACAGGGGCTCCAATGAGCAGTTCTTC
cdr3_aa: CASSYDRGSNEQFF

j_call: TRBJ2-3
v_call: TRBV7-9
clone_size: few
d_call: .
cdr3_nt: TGTGCCAGCAGCTTAGAAGTCGTCACAGATACGCAGTATTTT
cdr3_aa: CASSLEVVTDTQYF

j_call: TRBJ2-3
v_call: TRBV2
clone_size: .
d_call: .
cdr3_nt: TGTGCCAGCCAGAGGGACTTCACAGATACGCAGTATTTT
cdr3_aa: CASQRDFTDTQYF

j_call: TRBJ1-4
v_call: TRBV7-6
clone_size: many
d_call: .
cdr3_nt: TGTGCCAGCAGCTTAGGGGGGAAGAGGGCAACTAATGAAAAACTGTTTTTT
cdr3_aa: CASSLGGKRATNEKLFF

j_call: TRBJ2-3
v_call: TRBV15
clone_size: few
d_call: .
cdr3_nt: TGTGCCACCAGCTTAATTCCATGGGATACGCAGTATTTT
cdr3_aa: CATSLIPWDTQYF

j_call: TRBJ1-2
v_call: TRBV28
clone_size: .
d_call: .
cdr3_nt: TGTGCCAGCAGTTTCCCCCGCCGACAGTGGCCTAACTATGGCTACACCTTC
cdr3_aa: CASSFPRRQWPNYGYTF

j_call: TRBJ2-4
v_call: TRBV19
clone_size: .
d_call: TRBD2
cdr3_nt: TGTGCCAGTAGTATAGTGGGGACTAGCGACATTCAGTACTTC
cdr3_aa: CASSIVGTSDIQYF

j_call: TRBJ1-2
v_call: TRBV2
clone_size: .
d_call: .
cdr3_nt: TGTGCCAGCAGTGATGATCGGGGGTATGACTATGGCTACACCTTC
cdr3_aa: CASSDDRGYDYGYTF

j_call: TRBJ2-2
v_call: TRBV27
clone_size: few
d_call: .
cdr3_nt: TGTGCCAGCAGTTTCTGGGGAATAGGCGGGGAGCTGTTTTTT
cdr3_aa: CASSFWGIGGELFF

j_call: TRBJ1-2
v_call: TRBV15
clone_size: .
d_call: .
cdr3_nt: TGTGCCACCAGCCGATGGATGAACAACTATGGCTACACCTTC
cdr3_aa: CATSRWMNNYGYTF

j_call: TRBJ2-1
v_call: TRBV28
clone_size: .
d_call: .
cdr3_nt: TGTGCCAGCAGCCCGGGGATGGGAAGCTCCTACAATGAGCAGTTCTTC
cdr3_aa: CASSPGMGSSYNEQFF

j_call: TRBJ2-3
v_call: TRBV27
clone_size: .
d_call: TRBD2
cdr3_nt: TGTGCCAGCAGTCCCTCTCGGCCGGCAGGGAGGGTTCCAGATACGCAGTATTTT
cdr3_aa: CASSPSRPAGRVPDTQYF

j_call: TRBJ2-1
v_call: TRBV6-1
clone_size: few
d_call: .
cdr3_nt: TGTGCCAGCAGGCCACAGGGTAGGTACTCCTACAATGAGCAGTTCTTC
cdr3_aa: CASRPQGRYSYNEQFF

j_call: TRBJ2-7
v_call: TRBV20-1
clone_size: .
d_call: .
cdr3_nt: TGCAGTGCTAGAGCAATAGATGAGGCCGAGCAGTACTTC
cdr3_aa: CSARAIDEAEQYF

j_call: TRBJ2-1
v_call: TRBV4-3
clone_size: .
d_call: TRBD2
cdr3_nt: TGCGCCAGCAGGGGGACTAGCGGGGTATACAATGAGCAGTTCTTC
cdr3_aa: CASRGTSGVYNEQFF

j_call: TRBJ2-7
v_call: TRBV7-9
clone_size: many
d_call: .
cdr3_nt: TGTGCCAGCAGCGGCCCTTGGCGGCCGGCCTACGAGCAGTACTTC
cdr3_aa: CASSGPWRPAYEQYF

j_call: TRBJ2-5
v_call: TRBV7-9
clone_size: .
d_call: TRBD1
cdr3_nt: TGTGCCACTCGGCACAGGACAGGGGAAGAGACCCAGTACTTC
cdr3_aa: CATRHRTGEETQYF

j_call: TRBJ1-1
v_call: TRBV5-1
clone_size: .
d_call: TRBD1
cdr3_nt: TGCGCCAGCAGCTGGACTCCTCCGGGACAGGATCCCTTCGACACTGAAGCTTTCTTT
cdr3_aa: CASSWTPPGQDPFDTEAFF

j_call: TRBJ2-1
v_call: TRBV28
clone_size: .
d_call: .
cdr3_nt: TGTGCCAGCAGCCCGCTGGGGGCGACGGGCTACAATGAGCAGTTCTTC
cdr3_aa: CASSPLGATGYNEQFF

j_call: TRBJ2-5
v_call: TRBV7-2
clone_size: many
d_call: TRBD1
cdr3_nt: TGTGCCAGCAGTCACACAGGGGTTATAGAGACCCAGTACTTC
cdr3_aa: CASSHTGVIETQYF

j_call: TRBJ1-6
v_call: TRBV7-2
clone_size: .
d_call: .
cdr3_nt: TGTGCCAGCAGCCCGCCGGGGAGCTTTGATTCACCCCTCCACTTT
cdr3_aa: CASSPPGSFDSPLHF

j_call: TRBJ2-5
v_call: TRBV11-3
clone_size: .
d_call: TRBD1
cdr3_nt: TGTGCCAGCAGCCCCGGACAGGGATCGGTGGAGACCCAGTACTTC
cdr3_aa: CASSPGQGSVETQYF

j_call: TRBJ1-5
v_call: TRBV27
clone_size: .
d_call: .
cdr3_nt: TGTGCCAGCAGTTTACAGGTTAGCAATCAGCCCCAGCATTTT
cdr3_aa: CASSLQVSNQPQHF

j_call: TRBJ2-2
v_call: TRBV27
clone_size: few
d_call: .
cdr3_nt: TGTGCCAGCAGTCCCCCCCGGGGGCCTTACACCGGGGAGCTGTTTTTT
cdr3_aa: CASSPPRGPYTGELFF

j_call: TRBJ2-1
v_call: TRBV2
clone_size: few
d_call: TRBD2
cdr3_nt: TGTGCCAGCAGTGACCCGGCGGCTAGCGGGGGCCGCGGGGCTGACGAGCAGTTCTTC
cdr3_aa: CASSDPAASGGRGADEQFF

j_call: TRBJ1-2
v_call: TRBV12-3/TRBV12-4
clone_size: .
d_call: .
cdr3_nt: TGTGCCAGCAGTACTCCGGGCTACTCTAAGTATGGCTACACCTTC
cdr3_aa: CASSTPGYSKYGYTF

j_call: TRBJ2-5
v_call: TRBV20-1
clone_size: .
d_call: .
cdr3_nt: TGCAGTGCTGTTCCGGTACCGAGGGGCCCTTTGGAGACCCAGTACTTC
cdr3_aa: CSAVPVPRGPLETQYF

j_call: TRBJ2-7
v_call: TRBV6-1
clone_size: few
d_call: .
cdr3_nt: TGTGCCAGCAGGGCGGGACAGCTAAGGATATACGAGCAGTACTTC
cdr3_aa: CASRAGQLRIYEQYF

j_call: TRBJ2-1
v_call: TRBV10-3
clone_size: few
d_call: TRBD2
cdr3_nt: TGTGCCATCAGTGAGAGGAGTAGCGGGGCCAGCTCCTACAATGAGCAGTTCTTC
cdr3_aa: CAISERSSGASSYNEQFF

j_call: TRBJ1-1
v_call: TRBV28
clone_size: few
d_call: TRBD1
cdr3_nt: TGTGCCAGCAGTAGGGACAGGGTCATCACTGAAGCTTTCTTT
cdr3_aa: CASSRDRVITEAFF

j_call: TRBJ1-5
v_call: TRBV24-1
clone_size: .
d_call: .
cdr3_nt: TGTGCCACCAGTGACCCCGGGGGCTACGACGGCAATCAGCCCCAGCATTTT
cdr3_aa: CATSDPGGYDGNQPQHF

j_call: TRBJ2-1
v_call: TRBV7-9
clone_size: many
d_call: .
cdr3_nt: TGTGCCAGCAGCTTAGGCAGAGGCGGTGAGCAGTTCTTC
cdr3_aa: CASSLGRGGEQFF

j_call: TRBJ1-5
v_call: TRBV18
clone_size: few
d_call: .
cdr3_nt: TGTGCCAGCTCACCAAAGTTGGGTCGAGATCAGCCCCAGCATTTT
cdr3_aa: CASSPKLGRDQPQHF

j_call: TRBJ2-5
v_call: TRBV10-3
clone_size: few
d_call: .
cdr3_nt: TGTGCCACCATTCCCCGGACATATCAAGAGACCCAGTACTTC
cdr3_aa: CATIPRTYQETQYF

j_call: TRBJ1-2
v_call: TRBV10-3
clone_size: few
d_call: TRBD1
cdr3_nt: TGTGCCATCCCGGGACAGGTGACTGGCTACACCTTC
cdr3_aa: CAIPGQVTGYTF

j_call: TRBJ2-3
v_call: TRBV7-6
clone_size: .
d_call: .
cdr3_nt: TGTGCCAGCAGCTTAGCCGGGGGCCGCACAGATATGCAGTATTTT
cdr3_aa: CASSLAGGRTDMQYF

j_call: TRBJ1-1
v_call: TRBV19
clone_size: .
d_call: .
cdr3_nt: TGTGCCAGTAGTATAGTACGGGGCGGGACTGAAGCTTTCTTT
cdr3_aa: CASSIVRGGTEAFF

j_call: TRBJ2-7
v_call: TRBV2
clone_size: once
d_call: .
cdr3_nt: TGTGTCAGCACCGTCAGGACCTACGAGCAGTACTTC
cdr3_aa: CVSTVRTYEQYF

j_call: TRBJ1-1
v_call: TRBV4-1
clone_size: few
d_call: TRBD1
cdr3_nt: TGCGCCAGCAGCCAAGATGTTGGGACAGGTGAAGCTTTCTTT
cdr3_aa: CASSQDVGTGEAFF

j_call: TRBJ2-3
v_call: TRBV7-6
clone_size: .
d_call: .
cdr3_nt: TGTGCCAGCAGCTTAGCGGGGAGGTGGGCCACAGATACGCAGTATTTT
cdr3_aa: CASSLAGRWATDTQYF

j_call: TRBJ2-1
v_call: TRBV24-1
clone_size: .
d_call: .
cdr3_nt: TGTGCCACCAGTGATGGAACCTACAATGAGCAGTTCTTC
cdr3_aa: CATSDGTYNEQFF

j_call: TRBJ2-1
v_call: TRBV15
clone_size: once
d_call: TRBD2
cdr3_nt: TGTGCCACCAGCAGAGAGGGCGGGGGGGGTGGCTCCTACAATGAGCAGTTCTTC
cdr3_aa: CATSREGGGGGSYNEQFF

j_call: TRBJ2-1
v_call: TRBV7-6
clone_size: few
d_call: TRBD1
cdr3_nt: TGTGCCAGCAGCTTGGGGACAGGGGTATTGACCTCCTACAATGAGCAGTTCTTC
cdr3_aa: CASSLGTGVLTSYNEQFF

j_call: TRBJ1-5
v_call: TRBV4-1
clone_size: .
d_call: .
cdr3_nt: TGCGCCAGCAGCCCTGGGGTATTCCAGCCCCAGCATTTT
cdr3_aa: CASSPGVFQPQHF

j_call: TRBJ1-6
v_call: TRBV20-1
clone_size: few
d_call: .
cdr3_nt: TGCAGTGCTAGAGATCTGACGGGGGGCTCCTATAATTCACCCCTCCACTTT
cdr3_aa: CSARDLTGGSYNSPLHF

j_call: TRBJ1-1
v_call: TRBV4-3
clone_size: few
d_call: .
cdr3_nt: TGCGCCAGCAGCCAAGGGGGTCCGAACACTGAAGCTTTCTTT
cdr3_aa: CASSQGGPNTEAFF

j_call: TRBJ2-7
v_call: TRBV5-4
clone_size: .
d_call: .
cdr3_nt: TGTGCCAGCAGCCCAAAGACGGAAACCTACGAGCAGTACTTC
cdr3_aa: CASSPKTETYEQYF